This T cell receptor (beta chain) was identified during a study of shared clonotypes between healthy human individuals. Across the study: Plates per donor: three CD4 naive, three CD4 memory, two CD8 naive, one CD8 memory.

Measured with immunoSEQ multiplex PCR; TCRdb has only the in-frame clones, and not every one. Counted here are a few million clones, 85% to 95% occurring once; the ten biggest clones make up approximately 1.6%. With respect to this clone: Its antigen is as yet unknown.

General study results and limits: Estimated richness values were generally larger in naive subsets than in memory subsets.

Trimming shortened V by 5 bases and J by 3 bases, and 10 bases separated the two germline ends. Germline CDR1 and CDR2: SEHNR and FQNEAQ (reference sequence). CDR3 size: 13 residues. CD8 cells classed as naive were CD45RO-negative and positively selected for CCR7, excluding terminally differentiated effector memory CD45RA+ cells. The chain employs TRBV7-9 and TRBJ2-5; unclear D gene. This clonotype was sampled from a man between 18 and 35 years old in good health. Some clones in this sample may be carry-over from other donors' samples. Material for sequencing was naive CD8+ T cells from PBMCs. The CDR3 DNA sequence: TGTGCCAGCAGCCCGACGGTAAAAGAGACCCAGTACTTC. The encoded protein is CASSPTVKETQYF.